Listed here are 25 T cell receptor beta chains from one sample, sequenced in a study of blood T cell repertoires in COVID-19. The data were produced by immunoSEQ multiplex PCR, yet TCRdb's version contains in-frame clones alone and is incomplete. The data contain some 77,000 clones, almost 90% of them singletons. Sequenced: peripheral blood. Receptor source: a woman at least 80 years old with active or convalescent COVID-19.

The chain uses TRBV28 and TRBJ2-5; D gene ambiguous. V was cut by 6 bases and J by 6 bases, with 11 bases left in between. Germline loops: CDR1 MDHEN, CDR2 SYDVKM. This CDR3 region has 12 residues. The CDR3 loop reads CASSLPRKTQYF. CDR3 nucleotides: TGTGCCAGCAGCCTCCCGAGGAAGACCCAGTACTTC.

The rearrangement links TRBV11-2 to TRBJ1-5; D uncertain. Germline V lookup: CDR1 SGHAT, CDR2 FQNNGV. This CDR3 is 15 amino acids long. V lost 0 bases and J 4 bases, leaving 10 bases between the germline ends. The CDR3 sequence is CASSLEVGMNQPQHF. Here the CDR3 DNA reads TGTGCCAGCAGCTTAGAGGTGGGCATGAATCAGCCCCAGCATTTT.

This rearrangement joins TRBV5-4 to TRBJ2-7, with TRBD1 matching 8 bases. V trimming: 4 bases; J trimming: 2 bases; junction bases outside the gene matches: 2. The CDR3 covers 13 residues. CDR1 and CDR2 (germline): SGHNT, YYREEE (reference sequence). This CDR3 reads CASSMDRAYEQYF. For the CDR3, the DNA is TGTGCCAGCAGCATGGACAGGGCCTACGAGCAGTACTTC. Full variable domain (rest looked up from reference TRBV5-4 and TRBJ2-7): ETGVTQSPTHLIKTRGQQVTLRCSSQSGHNTVSWYQQALGQGPQFIFQYYREEENGRGNFPPRFSGLQFPNYSSELNVNALELDDSALYLCASSMDRAYEQYFGPGTRLTVT.

This rearrangement joins TRBV6-2 or TRBV6-3 to TRBJ2-6; TRBD2 matches 7 bases. Germline values: CDR1 MNHEY, CDR2 SVGEGT. The V segment lost 3 bases and the J segment 1 base; nucleotides outside the gene matches: 12. This CDR3 has 19 residues. The CDR3 is CASSYWAGVDPSGANVLTF. CDR3 sequence (DNA): TGTGCCAGCAGTTATTGGGCGGGAGTGGATCCGTCTGGGGCCAACGTCCTGACTTTC.

The chain carries TRBV7-8 and TRBJ2-1; 12 nucleotides agree with TRBD2. Germline CDR1 reads SGHVS; CDR2 reads FQNEAQ. The CDR3 is 17 residues long. V gave up 5 bases and J gave up 6 bases; unmatched junction bases: 11. CDR3 residues: CASSPRTSSGRGNEQFF. Written as DNA, the CDR3 is TGTGCCAGCAGCCCCCGCACTTCTAGCGGGAGGGGCAATGAGCAGTTCTTC.

This clone is a singleton in its sample. V gene TRBV7-8 combines with J gene TRBJ1-2; no firm D call. Deletions cut 1 base from V and 0 bases from J, with 6 bases between. Germline CDR1 reads SGHVS; CDR2 reads FQNEAQ. The length of the CDR3 is 14 residues. CDR3 amino acids: CASSLVQTNYGYTF. As DNA, the CDR3 is TGTGCCAGCAGCTTAGTACAGACTAACTATGGCTACACCTTC.

The V gene is TRBV5-1, the J gene TRBJ2-1, with D perhaps matching TRBD2 (6 bases). CDR1 and CDR2 (germline): SGHRS, YFSETQ. CDR3 length: 16 residues. The V gene lost 1 base and the J gene lost 3 bases, with 14 bases spanning the gap. The CDR3 loop is CASSLTWGAGYNEQFF. The CDR3 region has the DNA TGCGCCAGCAGCTTGACATGGGGAGCGGGCTACAATGAGCAGTTCTTC.

The chain has TRBV10-1 and TRBJ1-1, with D possibly matching TRBD1 (6 bases). From germline, CDR1 is WNHNN and CDR2 SYGVQD (reference sequence). The CDR3 has 13 amino acids. V was pared by 2 bases and J by 11 bases, with 15 bases between. The CDR3: CASSELGHSAAFF. The CDR3 DNA reads TGCGCCAGCAGTGAGCTGGGACACTCGGCGGCTTTCTTT.

This rearrangement joins TRBV6-5 to TRBJ2-7; TRBD2 matches 10 bases. This CDR3 contains 14 residues. V trimming: 7 bases; J trimming: 2 bases; junction bases outside the gene matches: 5. CDR1 and CDR2 (germline): MNHEY, SVGAGI. CDR3 DNA: TGTGCCAGCAAAACTAGCGGGGCAGCCTACGAGCAGTACTTC. This translates into CASKTSGAAYEQYF.

The rearrangement uses TRBV4-2 and TRBJ2-1; 16 bases line up with TRBD2. This CDR3 spans 18 amino acids. V lost 0 bases, J lost 9 bases, and 8 bases stayed unmatched. Germline lookup yields CDR1 LGHNA and CDR2 YNFKEQ. CDR3: CASSQDWGTSGRAGEQFF. The CDR3 DNA follows: TGTGCCAGCAGCCAAGATTGGGGGACTAGCGGGAGGGCCGGTGAGCAGTTCTTC.

V gene TRBV11-2 combines with J gene TRBJ2-5; a weak D match, TRBD2 (6 bases). Germline V gene data show CDR1 as SGHAT and CDR2 as FQNNGV. V was trimmed by 1 base and J by 1 base, leaving 13 bases between them. The CDR3 length is 16 residues. In nucleotides, the CDR3 is TGTGCCAGCAGCTTAGGTTTTAGCGGAGCCCAAGAGACCCAGTACTTC. Translation gives CASSLGFSGAQETQYF.

This clone was found a few times. V and J are TRBV4-3 and TRBJ1-4; 11 nucleotides line up with TRBD1. J gave up 7 bases and V 0 bases, and 7 bases lay outside the gene matches. Germline-derived CDR1 and CDR2 are LGHNA and YSLEER. The CDR3 is 17 residues long. The CDR3 coding sequence is TGCGCCAGCAGCCAAGACTTAAGGGACAGGGGGGGTGAAAAACTGTTTTTT. It codes for CASSQDLRDRGGEKLFF.

This clone was seen only once. This rearrangement joins TRBV28 to TRBJ2-7; 8 positions match TRBD1. The CDR3 extends over 13 amino acids. Germline CDR1 MDHEN, CDR2 SYDVKM. V gave up 10 bases and J gave up 6 bases; unmatched junction bases: 11. CDR3 amino acids: CAIAQGGRFEQYF. The CDR3 coding sequence is TGTGCCATCGCACAGGGGGGTCGGTTCGAGCAGTACTTC.

The chain employs TRBV5-1 and TRBJ2-7; tentatively, D is TRBD2 (6 bases). The germline CDR1 and CDR2 sequences are SGHRS and YFSETQ. Trimming shortened V by 0 bases and J by 3 bases, and 16 bases separated the two germline ends. The CDR3 runs 16 residues. The CDR3 coding sequence is TGCGCCAGCAGCTTGGTGGTAGCGGCCCGAAGCTACGAGCAGTACTTC. Its translation is CASSLVVAARSYEQYF.

The V and J genes are TRBV30 and TRBJ2-1; TRBD1 aligns across 9 bases. This CDR3 has 14 amino acids. V lost 4 bases and J lost 0; bases outside the gene matches: 1. The germline V gene has CDR1 GTSNPN and CDR2 SVGIG (reference sequence). This CDR3 reads CAWKGQGSYNEQFF. The CDR3 DNA reads TGTGCCTGGAAGGGACAGGGCTCCTACAATGAGCAGTTCTTC. The full variable domain, rest sourced from reference TRBV30 and TRBJ2-1, is SQTIHQWPATLVQPVGSPLSLECTVEGTSNPNLYWYRQAAGRGLQLLFYSVGIGQISSEVPQNLSASRPQDRQFILSSKKLLLSDSGFYLCAWKGQGSYNEQFFGPGTRLTVL.

The chain recombines TRBV19 with TRBJ2-6; the D gene is possibly TRBD1 (6 bases). The CDR3 is 17 residues long. The V end lost 5 bases, the J end lost 0 bases, and 14 bases lay between the germline ends. CDR1 LNHDA and CDR2 SQIVND come from the germline V gene (reference sequence). The CDR3 loop reads CASSLQGASSGANVLTF. CDR3 DNA: TGTGCCAGTAGTTTACAGGGAGCGAGCTCTGGGGCCAACGTCCTGACTTTC.

This clone was observed a single time. The chain has TRBV15 and TRBJ2-5; a possible D gene is TRBD1 (5 bases). CDR1 and CDR2 from the germline V gene are LNHNV and YYDKDF (reference sequence). The CDR3 is 15 residues long. V lost 0 bases, J lost 0 bases, and 8 bases lay in between. In DNA, the CDR3 is TGTGCCACCAGCAGAGATATGACAGACCAAGAGACCCAGTACTTC. Translating it yields CATSRDMTDQETQYF.

The CDR3 nucleotides read TGCGCCAGCTCGGACAGGGGGAATCTCGGAAAGTCACCCCTCCACTTT. The encoded protein is CASSDRGNLGKSPLHF. V usage is TRBV5-1 and J usage is TRBJ1-6, with 10 bases aligning to TRBD1. V shed 7 bases and J 10 bases; nucleotides not matched to a gene: 14. Germline CDR1 reads SGHRS; CDR2 reads YFSETQ. The CDR3 loop spans 16 amino acids.

In DNA, the CDR3 is TGTGCCAGTAGTAGGGGGGGTACTAGCGGGAGGTCCTACAATGAGCAGTTCTTC. Its translation: CASSRGGTSGRSYNEQFF. The rearrangement joins TRBV19 to TRBJ2-1, with 12 nucleotides matching TRBD2. Trimming at V came to 4 bases and at J to 1 base, leaving 8 bases not matched to a gene. The CDR3 runs to 18 residues. The germline CDR1 and CDR2 sequences are LNHDA and SQIVND (reference sequence). The full variable domain, rest sourced from reference TRBV19 and TRBJ2-1, is DGGITQSPKYLFRKEGQNVTLSCEQNLNHDAMYWYRQDPGQGLRLIYYSQIVNDFQKGDIAEGYSVSREKKESFPLTVTSAQKNPTAFYLCASSRGGTSGRSYNEQFFGPGTRLTVL.

The rearrangement uses TRBV18 and TRBJ1-2, with 7 positions matching TRBD1. The V gene end was trimmed by 3 bases and the J gene end by 6 bases; junction bases not matched to a gene: 7. Germline V gives CDR1 KGHSH, CDR2 LQKENI. The CDR3 runs 14 residues. The CDR3 is CASSPIQGLHGYTF. CDR3 coding DNA: TGTGCCAGCTCACCGATACAGGGGCTCCATGGCTACACCTTC.

The chain is built from TRBV7-2 and TRBJ2-7; a possible D gene is TRBD1 (5 bases). Germline loops: CDR1 SGHTA, CDR2 FQGNSA. The CDR3 has 15 residues. V lost 4 bases, J lost 4 bases, and 17 bases lay in between. Here the CDR3 reads CASSSDNGAEYEQYF. CDR3 DNA sequence: TGTGCCAGCAGCTCCGATAATGGGGCTGAATACGAGCAGTACTTC.

This clone showed up just once. The genes are TRBV9 and TRBJ1-6; 9 nucleotides agree with TRBD1. This CDR3 is built from 17 residues. Germline loops: CDR1 SGDLS, CDR2 YYNGEE. After removal of 3 bases from V and 1 base from J, the junction contained 5 bases not matched to a gene. The CDR3, as DNA: TGTGCCAGCAGCGCGGGACAGGGACGATCCTATAATTCACCCCTCCACTTT. Protein sequence: CASSAGQGRSYNSPLHF.

V usage is TRBV28 and J usage is TRBJ2-7; 7 bases are shared with TRBD2. The V and J ends lost 2 bases and 5 bases, in that order; junction bases with no gene match: 6. Per the germline V gene, CDR1 is MDHEN and CDR2 is SYDVKM. CDR3 length: 14 amino acids. CDR3 sequence reads: CASSLGGEVHEQYF. As DNA, the CDR3 is TGTGCCAGCAGTTTAGGGGGGGAGGTCCACGAGCAGTACTTC.

V usage is TRBV5-1 and J usage is TRBJ2-1, with D maybe TRBD1 (5 bases). The CDR3 has 15 amino acids. With 4 bases removed from V and 6 bases from J, the gap between germline ends came to 17 bases. CDR1 is SGHRS, CDR2 YFSETQ, per germline. CDR3 sequence (DNA): TGCGCCAGCAGCCTTGACAGCTCTCAGGGCAATGAGCAGTTCTTC. This encodes CASSLDSSQGNEQFF.

The V gene is TRBV5-1, the J gene TRBJ1-1, with a tentative D call TRBD1 (6 bases). This CDR3 spans 15 amino acids. Per the germline V gene, CDR1 is SGHRS and CDR2 is YFSETQ. Between the trimmed V and J ends, which lost 0 bases and 6 bases, there was a span of 15 bases. CDR3 in amino acids: CASSLDPTGLAEAFF. In nucleotides, the CDR3 is TGCGCCAGCAGCTTGGATCCCACAGGGTTGGCTGAAGCTTTCTTT.